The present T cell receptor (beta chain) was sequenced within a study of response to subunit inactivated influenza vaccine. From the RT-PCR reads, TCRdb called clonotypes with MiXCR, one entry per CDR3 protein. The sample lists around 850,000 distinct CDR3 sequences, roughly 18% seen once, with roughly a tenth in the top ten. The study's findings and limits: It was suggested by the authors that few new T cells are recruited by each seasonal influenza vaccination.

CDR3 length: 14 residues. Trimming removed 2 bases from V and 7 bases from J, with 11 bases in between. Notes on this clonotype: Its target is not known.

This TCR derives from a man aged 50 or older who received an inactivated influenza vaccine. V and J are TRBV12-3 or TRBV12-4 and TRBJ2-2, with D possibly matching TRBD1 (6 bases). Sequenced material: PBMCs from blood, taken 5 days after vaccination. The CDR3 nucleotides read TGTGCCAGCAGTTTACACAGGGCCGGCGGGGAGCTGTTTTTT. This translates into CASSLHRAGGELFF.